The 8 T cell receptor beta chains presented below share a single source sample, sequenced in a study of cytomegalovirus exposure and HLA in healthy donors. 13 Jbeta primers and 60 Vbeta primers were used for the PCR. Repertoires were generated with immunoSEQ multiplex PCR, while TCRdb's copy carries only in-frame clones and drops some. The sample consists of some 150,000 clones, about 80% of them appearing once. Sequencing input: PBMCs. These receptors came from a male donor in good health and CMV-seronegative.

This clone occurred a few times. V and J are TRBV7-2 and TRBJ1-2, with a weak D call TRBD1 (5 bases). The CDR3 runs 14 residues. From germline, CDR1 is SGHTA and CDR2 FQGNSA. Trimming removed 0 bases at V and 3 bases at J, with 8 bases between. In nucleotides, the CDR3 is TGTGCCAGCAGCTTAGCCAGGGAGGACTATGGCTACACCTTC. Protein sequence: CASSLAREDYGYTF. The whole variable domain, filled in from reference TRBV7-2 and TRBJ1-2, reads GAGVSQSPSNKVTEKGKDVELRCDPISGHTALYWYRQSLGQGLEFLIYFQGNSAPDKSGLPSDRFSAERTGGSVSTLTIQRTQQEDSAVYLCASSLAREDYGYTFGSGTRLTVV.

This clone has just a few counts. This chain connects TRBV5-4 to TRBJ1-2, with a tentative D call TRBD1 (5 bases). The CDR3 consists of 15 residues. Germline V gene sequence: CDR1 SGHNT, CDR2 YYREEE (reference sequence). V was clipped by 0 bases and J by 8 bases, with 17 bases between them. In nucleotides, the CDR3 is TGTGCCAGCAGCTTGGCCAATAGAGGGGACTCAGGCTACACCTTC. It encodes CASSLANRGDSGYTF.

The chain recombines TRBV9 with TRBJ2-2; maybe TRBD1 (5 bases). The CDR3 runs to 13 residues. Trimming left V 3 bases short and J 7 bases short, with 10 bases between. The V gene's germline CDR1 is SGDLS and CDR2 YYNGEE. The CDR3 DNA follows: TGTGCCAGCAGCGCCTTCACAGGCGGGGAGCTGTTTTTT. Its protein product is CASSAFTGGELFF.

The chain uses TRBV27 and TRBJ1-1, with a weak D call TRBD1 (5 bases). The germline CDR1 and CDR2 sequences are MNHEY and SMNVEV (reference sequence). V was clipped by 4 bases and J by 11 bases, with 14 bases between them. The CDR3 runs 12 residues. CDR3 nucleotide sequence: TGTGCCAGCAGTTCATTGAAGGGGTATGCTTTCTTT. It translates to CASSSLKGYAFF.

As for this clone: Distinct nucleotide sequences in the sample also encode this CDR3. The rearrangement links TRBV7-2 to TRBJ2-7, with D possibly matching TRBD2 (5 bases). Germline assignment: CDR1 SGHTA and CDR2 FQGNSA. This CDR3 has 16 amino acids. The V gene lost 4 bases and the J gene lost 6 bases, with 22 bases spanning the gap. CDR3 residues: CASSSLLRAETLEQYF. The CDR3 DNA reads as TGTGCCAGCAGCTCTTTACTACGAGCGGAAACGCTCGAGCAGTACTTC.

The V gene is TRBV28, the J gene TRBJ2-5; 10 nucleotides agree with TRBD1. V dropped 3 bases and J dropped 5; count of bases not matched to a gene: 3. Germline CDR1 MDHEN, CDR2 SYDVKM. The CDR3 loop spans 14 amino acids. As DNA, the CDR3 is TGTGCCAGCAGTTTCCGGACAGGGGGGGAGACCCAGTACTTC. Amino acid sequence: CASSFRTGGETQYF.

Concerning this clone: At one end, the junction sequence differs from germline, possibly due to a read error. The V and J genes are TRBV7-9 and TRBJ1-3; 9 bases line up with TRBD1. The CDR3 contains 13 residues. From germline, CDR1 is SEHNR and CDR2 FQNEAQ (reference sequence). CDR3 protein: CSSSLGQGNTIYF. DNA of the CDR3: TGTTCCAGCAGCTTAGGACAGGGGAACACCATATATTTT.

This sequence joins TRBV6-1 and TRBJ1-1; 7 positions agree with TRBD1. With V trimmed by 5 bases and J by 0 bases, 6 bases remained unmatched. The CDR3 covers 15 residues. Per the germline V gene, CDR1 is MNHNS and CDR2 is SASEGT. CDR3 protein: CASSTDRVMNTEAFF. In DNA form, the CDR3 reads TGTGCCAGCAGTACCGACAGGGTGATGAACACTGAAGCTTTCTTT.